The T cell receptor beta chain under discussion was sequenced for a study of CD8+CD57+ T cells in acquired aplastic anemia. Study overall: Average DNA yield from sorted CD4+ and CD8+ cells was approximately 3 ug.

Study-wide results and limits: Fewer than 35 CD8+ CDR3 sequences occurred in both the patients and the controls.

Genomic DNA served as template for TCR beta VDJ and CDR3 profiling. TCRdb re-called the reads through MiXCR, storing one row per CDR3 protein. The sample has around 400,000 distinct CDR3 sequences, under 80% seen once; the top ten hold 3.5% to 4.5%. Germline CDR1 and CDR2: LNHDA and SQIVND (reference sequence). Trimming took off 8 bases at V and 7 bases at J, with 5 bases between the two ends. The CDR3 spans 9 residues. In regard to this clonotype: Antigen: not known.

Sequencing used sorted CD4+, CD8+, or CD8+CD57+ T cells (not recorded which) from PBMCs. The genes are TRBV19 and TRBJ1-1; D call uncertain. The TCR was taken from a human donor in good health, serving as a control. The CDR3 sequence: CASVGEAFF. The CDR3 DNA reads TGTGCCAGTGTCGGTGAAGCTTTCTTT.